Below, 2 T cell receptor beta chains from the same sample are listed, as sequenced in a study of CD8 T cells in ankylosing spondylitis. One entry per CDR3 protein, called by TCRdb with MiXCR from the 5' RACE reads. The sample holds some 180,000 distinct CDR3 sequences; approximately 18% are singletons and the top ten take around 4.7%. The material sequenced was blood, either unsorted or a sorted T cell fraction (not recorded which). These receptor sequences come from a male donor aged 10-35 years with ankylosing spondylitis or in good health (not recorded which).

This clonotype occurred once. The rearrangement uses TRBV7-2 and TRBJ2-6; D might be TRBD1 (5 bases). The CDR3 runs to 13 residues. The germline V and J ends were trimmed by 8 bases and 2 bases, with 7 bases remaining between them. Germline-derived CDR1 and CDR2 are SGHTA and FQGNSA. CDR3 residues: CASGHTGANVLTF. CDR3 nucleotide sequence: TGTGCCAGCGGACATACTGGGGCCAACGTCCTGACTTTC.

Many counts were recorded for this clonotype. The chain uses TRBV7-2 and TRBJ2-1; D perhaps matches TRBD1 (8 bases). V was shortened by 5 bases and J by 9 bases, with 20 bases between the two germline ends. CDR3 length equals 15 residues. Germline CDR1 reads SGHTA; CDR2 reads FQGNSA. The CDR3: CASSPYRGGNGEQFF. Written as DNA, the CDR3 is TGTGCCAGCAGCCCTTACAGGGGGGGAAATGGTGAGCAGTTCTTC.